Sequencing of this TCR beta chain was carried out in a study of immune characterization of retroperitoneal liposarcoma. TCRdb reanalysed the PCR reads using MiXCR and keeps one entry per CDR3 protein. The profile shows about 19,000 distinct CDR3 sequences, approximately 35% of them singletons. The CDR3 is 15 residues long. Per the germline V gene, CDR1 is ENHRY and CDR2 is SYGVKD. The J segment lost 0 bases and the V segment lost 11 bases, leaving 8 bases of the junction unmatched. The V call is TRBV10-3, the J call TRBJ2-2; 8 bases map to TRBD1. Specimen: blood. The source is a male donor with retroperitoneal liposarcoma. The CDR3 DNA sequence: TGTGCCGTTACCGCAGGGGGCTCGAACACCGGGGAGCTGTTTTTT. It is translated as CAVTAGGSNTGELFF.